The sequence of this TCR beta chain was determined in a study of T cell responses to AZD1222 COVID-19 vaccine. Germline loops: CDR1 SGHTA, CDR2 FQGTGA. The CDR3 length is 16 residues. V gave up 3 bases and J gave up 0 bases; unmatched junction bases: 4. For this clone: Its cognate antigen is unknown.

Study conclusions and caveats: Epitopes outside B.1.351 and B.1.1.7 mutated regions reportedly drew nearly half of spike TCRs. At 160-218 and 743-854, vaccine-associated CD4 TCRs were dominant, and they spanned spike.

Repertoires were generated with immunoSEQ multiplex PCR, while TCRdb's copy carries only in-frame clones and drops some. The sample carries 120,000 to 150,000 clones, more than 75% recorded once. The chain uses TRBV7-3 and TRBJ2-2, with TRBD2 matching over 7 bases. The sample was peripheral blood, taken on day 0 of MenACWY control vaccination. The TCR was taken from an adult in good health. As DNA, the CDR3 is TGTGCCAGCAGCTTCAAGCGGGGAGCGAACACCGGGGAGCTGTTTTTT. Its protein is CASSFKRGANTGELFF.